The 24 T cell receptor beta chains below were found in one sample sequenced in a study of T-cell memory formation after mild COVID-19 listed by TCRdb under 2021. The method was 5' RACE. The instrument given in TCRdb is Illumina NovaSeq 6000. The public reads were reanalyzed by TCRdb: fastp trimming at Q25, MiXCR alignment, in-frame beta chains only. Rows merge per CDR3 protein into single entries with the most common DNA and genes. Counted in this sample were around 390,000 distinct CDR3 sequences; 16% of them appeared once. The ten biggest clones cover 20% to 25% of the sample. Sequenced sample: PBMCs or a T cell subset sorted from them (not recorded which). Receptor source: a man between 18 and 29 years old who had mild COVID-19 (a few samples of this study predate the infection). The sample titles of this study are shuffled in the database, so cell type and time point are left out; the donor was told from shared clones.

This chain connects TRBV30 to TRBJ1-5; perhaps TRBD1 as D (6 bases). This CDR3 is built from 13 residues. Germline loops: CDR1 GTSNPN, CDR2 SVGIG (reference sequence). Trimming shortened V by 3 bases and J by 4 bases, and 10 bases separated the two germline ends. The CDR3 sequence: CAWREQGNQPQHF. Written as DNA, the CDR3 is TGTGCCTGGAGGGAACAGGGAAATCAGCCCCAGCATTTT. Full variable domain (rest looked up from reference TRBV30 and TRBJ1-5): SQTIHQWPATLVQPVGSPLSLECTVEGTSNPNLYWYRQAAGRGLQLLFYSVGIGQISSEVPQNLSASRPQDRQFILSSKKLLLSDSGFYLCAWREQGNQPQHFGDGTRLSIL.

This clonotype has at least ten counts. The gene calls are TRBV6-2 or TRBV6-3 and TRBJ1-2, with no clear D. The CDR3 loop spans 13 amino acids. Germline V gene lookup returns CDR1 MNHEY and CDR2 SVGEGT. V was cut by 8 bases and J by 0 bases, with 10 bases left in between. The CDR3 nucleotides read TGTGCCAGCTGGACGCTAGCTAACTATGGCTACACCTTC. Translating it yields CASWTLANYGYTF.

This clonotype has just a few counts. The CDR3 nucleotides are TGTGCCAGCAGTGAAAATCCGCCTAGCGCAGATACGCAGTATTTT. Translating it yields CASSENPPSADTQYF. The chain recombines TRBV2 with TRBJ2-3; possible D gene TRBD2, 6 bases. The CDR3 is made up of 15 amino acids. V lost 2 bases, J lost 4 bases, and 13 bases lay in between. Germline V gene data show CDR1 as SNHLY and CDR2 as FYNNEI.

This chain connects TRBV7-2 to TRBJ1-5; unclear D gene. CDR3 length: 16 amino acids. With 5 bases removed from V and 3 bases from J, the gap between germline ends came to 17 bases. Germline CDR1 and CDR2: SGHTA and FQGNSA. CDR3 bases: TGTGCCAGCAGCCACGACTCAGAAAGACACAATCAGCCCCAGCATTTT. Translating it yields CASSHDSERHNQPQHF.

This clonotype was counted a few times. The rearrangement uses TRBV27 and TRBJ1-2, with a possible D match to TRBD1 (5 bases). CDR3 size: 14 residues. V lost 3 bases and J lost 4, with 12 bases in between. CDR1 is MNHEY, CDR2 SMNVEV, per germline (reference sequence). CDR3 sequence: CASSFVTGGYGYTF. CDR3 DNA: TGTGCCAGCAGTTTCGTCACGGGGGGCTATGGCTACACCTTC.

The CDR3 nucleotides read TGTGCTAGTGGTTCGGGGGGGGGCTACACCTTC. Its translation is CASGSGGGYTF. The V call is TRBV12-5, the J call TRBJ1-2, with D possibly matching TRBD1 (5 bases). CDR1 is LGHNT, CDR2 FRNRAP, per germline. The germline V and J ends were trimmed by 4 bases and 8 bases, with 8 bases remaining between them. This CDR3 is built from 11 residues.

This clonotype was counted between two and nine times. The rearrangement links TRBV25-1 to TRBJ2-3, with D possibly being TRBD1 or TRBD2 (5 bases each). The CDR3 loop spans 13 amino acids. The germline V gene has CDR1 MGHDK and CDR2 SYGVNS. Trimming left V 8 bases short and J 2 bases short, with 11 bases between. The CDR3 region is CASGGPVTDTQYF. The CDR3 DNA is TGTGCCAGCGGGGGACCTGTCACAGATACGCAGTATTTT.

This chain links TRBV6-2 or TRBV6-3 with TRBJ1-2, with a weak D call TRBD1 (5 bases). CDR1 and CDR2 from the germline V gene are MNHEY and SVGEGT. V was shortened by 7 bases and J by 4 bases, with 16 bases between the two germline ends. The CDR3 runs to 14 residues. In DNA form, the CDR3 reads TGTGCCAGCACCCCGGACACATCCCCCTATGGCTACACCTTC. Protein product: CASTPDTSPYGYTF.

The V gene is TRBV5-1, the J gene TRBJ2-5; a weak D match, TRBD2 (5 bases). Germline-derived CDR1 and CDR2 are SGHRS and YFSETQ. The CDR3 contains 15 residues. Trimming removed 0 bases at V and 3 bases at J, with 12 bases between. This CDR3 is CASSLVKAVEETQYF. CDR3 sequence (DNA): TGCGCCAGCAGCTTGGTGAAAGCGGTGGAAGAGACCCAGTACTTC. Full variable domain (remainder filled in from reference TRBV5-1 and TRBJ2-5): KAGVTQTPRYLIKTRGQQVTLSCSPISGHRSVSWYQQTPGQGLQFLFEYFSETQRNKGNFPGRFSGRQFSNSRSEMNVSTLELGDSALYLCASSLVKAVEETQYFGPGTRLLVL.

There are a few counts of this clonotype. The gene calls are TRBV7-2 and TRBJ2-2, with D possibly TRBD2 on 6 matching bases. CDR3 length equals 16 residues. Trimming stripped 5 bases from V and 1 base from J, with 14 bases between. Germline assignment: CDR1 SGHTA and CDR2 FQGNSA. CDR3 coding DNA: TGTGCCAGCAGCGTAGAGCGGGTTCAGAACACCGGGGAGCTGTTTTTT. This gives the protein CASSVERVQNTGELFF. The full variable domain, in which reference TRBV7-2 and TRBJ2-2 provide the parts outside the CDR3, is GAGVSQSPSNKVTEKGKDVELRCDPISGHTALYWYRQSLGQGLEFLIYFQGNSAPDKSGLPSDRFSAERTGGSVSTLTIQRTQQEDSAVYLCASSVERVQNTGELFFGEGSRLTVL.

Only a few counts were recorded for this clonotype. This chain links TRBV6-5 with TRBJ2-3, with TRBD1 as a possible D gene (5 bases). The germline CDR1 and CDR2 sequences are MNHEY and SVGAGI. V was cut by 5 bases and J by 0 bases, with 9 bases left in between. CDR3 length equals 14 residues. CDR3 protein: CASSQRQSTDTQYF. The DNA of the CDR3 is TGTGCCAGCAGTCAGCGACAGAGCACAGATACGCAGTATTTT.

This clonotype showed up just a few times. The chain joins TRBV20-1 to TRBJ2-1, with D perhaps TRBD1 (5 bases). The CDR3 is 14 residues long. Per the germline V gene, CDR1 is DFQATT and CDR2 is SNEGSKA (reference sequence). Between the trimmed V and J ends, which lost 4 bases and 6 bases, there was a span of 16 bases. CDR3 sequence (DNA): TGCAGTGCTACCCCATCCGGCAGGGTCAATGAGCAGTTCTTC. Encoded protein: CSATPSGRVNEQFF.

This clonotype appeared many times. This rearrangement joins TRBV2 to TRBJ2-5; TRBD1 agrees at 7 bases. V lost 3 bases and J lost 5; bases outside the gene matches: 9. This CDR3 comprises 15 residues. Per the germline V gene, CDR1 is SNHLY and CDR2 is FYNNEI. CDR3 amino acids: CASSEAGQVDETQYF. In nucleotides, the CDR3 is TGTGCCAGCAGTGAGGCCGGACAGGTTGATGAGACCCAGTACTTC.

In its sample, this clonotype was seen a few times. The rearrangement links TRBV6-5 to TRBJ2-6; the D call may be TRBD1 or TRBD2 (6 bases each). Germline CDR1 is MNHEY and CDR2 is SVGAGI. The CDR3 is 15 amino acids. V gave up 8 bases and J gave up 4 bases, with 15 bases separating them. In DNA, the CDR3 is TGTGCCAGCGTCGGAAGGGGGGCGGGGGCCAACGTCCTGACTTTC. Translating it yields CASVGRGAGANVLTF.

V usage is TRBV28 and J usage is TRBJ2-6; D perhaps matches TRBD2 (5 bases). CDR3 length: 14 amino acids. Between the trimmed V and J ends, which lost 2 bases and 9 bases, there was a span of 11 bases. Looked up from germline, CDR1 is MDHEN and CDR2 is SYDVKM. The CDR3 sequence: CASSLEGVRNVLTF. The CDR3, as DNA: TGTGCCAGCAGTTTAGAGGGCGTTCGCAACGTCCTGACTTTC.

This clonotype was counted ten times or more. The chain joins TRBV6-2 or TRBV6-3 to TRBJ2-2; D is unresolved. Germline V gene sequence: CDR1 MNHEY, CDR2 SVGEGT. Trimming pared 8 bases from V and 3 bases from J, leaving 4 bases between. CDR3 size: 11 residues. As DNA, the CDR3 is TGTGCCAGCTCAGACACCGGGGAGCTGTTTTTT. Translated: CASSDTGELFF.

V and J are TRBV12-3 or TRBV12-4 and TRBJ2-1; the D is unclear. The CDR3 spans 14 residues. V dropped 8 bases and J dropped 10 bases, with 21 bases sitting between them. The CDR3 protein is CASGPGFYYAEQFF. The CDR3, as DNA: TGTGCCAGCGGCCCCGGCTTCTACTACGCAGAGCAGTTCTTC.

This clonotype was picked up many times. The rearrangement uses TRBV28 and TRBJ2-2; unclear D gene. Germline V gene lookup returns CDR1 MDHEN and CDR2 SYDVKM. The CDR3 sequence is 17 residues long. V was shortened by 7 bases and J by 2 bases, with 20 bases between the two germline ends. CDR3 DNA: TGTGCCAGCACAGAATCTTGGTCCTTGTTAAACACCGGGGAGCTGTTTTTT. This codes for CASTESWSLLNTGELFF.

The chain links TRBV20-1 to TRBJ1-6; D is uncertain. V was trimmed by 3 bases and J by 7 bases, leaving 16 bases between them. Germline CDR1 DFQATT, CDR2 SNEGSKA (reference sequence). The CDR3 length is 15 residues. The CDR3 DNA is TGCAGTGCTAGGGCACAACTAATCAAAAATTCACCCCTCCACTTT. Translated, it gives CSARAQLIKNSPLHF.

The chain recombines TRBV7-8 with TRBJ1-2, with TRBD1 as a possible D gene (5 bases). Germline lookup yields CDR1 SGHVS and CDR2 FQNEAQ. The CDR3 length is 14 residues. V gave up 5 bases and J gave up 8 bases, with 18 bases separating them. The CDR3 here is CASSLGDSAIGYTF. The CDR3 region has the DNA TGTGCCAGCAGCCTTGGGGACTCAGCTATCGGCTACACCTTC.

The rearrangement links TRBV6-6 to TRBJ1-3; possible D gene TRBD1, 5 bases. The ends were cut back, 6 bases at V and 0 bases at J, with 12 bases in the middle. The CDR3 consists of 15 residues. CDR1 MNHNY and CDR2 SVGAGI come from the germline V gene (reference sequence). CDR3 DNA: TGTGCCAGCAGCACCAGGGTTAGCTCTGGAAACACCATATATTTT. It is translated as CASSTRVSSGNTIYF.

The V call is TRBV4-3, the J call TRBJ2-5; D assignment may be TRBD1 or TRBD2 (5 bases each). Germline V gene data show CDR1 as LGHNA and CDR2 as YSLEER. Trimming pared 0 bases from V and 5 bases from J, leaving 10 bases between. The CDR3 spans 14 residues. CDR3 amino acids: CASSQDFREETQYF. Here the CDR3 DNA reads TGCGCCAGCAGCCAAGATTTCAGGGAGGAGACCCAGTACTTC.

This chain uses TRBV7-2 with TRBJ2-5, with 8 bases lining up with TRBD2. The CDR3 totals 14 residues. Unmatched junction bases numbered 5, after V lost 3 bases and J lost 5 bases. Germline V gives CDR1 SGHTA, CDR2 FQGNSA. As DNA, the CDR3 is TGTGCCAGCAGCTTCGGGGGGGCCGATGAGACCCAGTACTTC. Translating gives CASSFGGADETQYF.

The chain employs TRBV9 and TRBJ2-1, with a possible D match to TRBD1 (7 bases). V dropped 4 bases and J dropped 7 bases, with 15 bases sitting between them. CDR3 length equals 14 residues. Per germline, CDR1 SGDLS and CDR2 YYNGEE. The CDR3 here is CASSSRQGGNEQFF. The CDR3 DNA is TGTGCCAGCAGCTCGCGACAGGGAGGAAATGAGCAGTTCTTC. Based on the CDR3 plus reference TRBV9 and TRBJ2-1, the full variable domain is DSGVTQTPKHLITATGQRVTLRCSPRSGDLSVYWYQQSLDQGLQFLIQYYNGEERAKGNILERFSAQQFPDLHSELNLSSLELGDSALYFCASSSRQGGNEQFFGPGTRLTVL.